The rows below give T cell receptor beta chains drawn from one sample of a study of Graves' ophthalmopathy and Graves' hyperthyroidism. TCRdb redid the calling of the multiplex PCR reads with MiXCR, one entry per CDR3 protein. The top ten clones hold roughly 39% of a sample with 200,000 to 250,000 distinct CDR3 sequences, 20% to 25% of them seen once. Material for sequencing was peripheral blood. The receptors shown here come from a woman aged 50 to 60 with Graves' ophthalmopathy. The CDR3 runs from the conserved cysteine through the conserved F or W. Fields, in order: D gene, clone size, J gene, V gene, CDR3 protein, CDR3 DNA. The D gene is left open where the match is weak. Clone size is not always given. Where it is, it says once, few, many or a class for expanded clones.

.,many,TRBJ2-7,TRBV7-8,CASSDSPTSYEQYF,TGTGCCAGCAGCGACTCTCCCACGTCCTACGAGCAGTACTTC
.,once,TRBJ1-5,TRBV28,CASSTQGTPAEPQHF,TGTGCCAGCAGTACCCAGGGGACGCCGGCGGAGCCCCAGCATTTT
TRBD2,.,TRBJ2-7,TRBV2,CASSVLAGGPEQYF,TGTGCCAGCAGTGTTCTAGCGGGAGGGCCTGAGCAGTACTTC
.,many,TRBJ2-7,TRBV27,CASSTGDSHSYEQYF,TGTGCCAGCAGTACTGGGGACTCTCACTCCTACGAGCAGTACTTC
.,many,TRBJ2-2,TRBV10-3,CAISELLGAGELFF,TGTGCCATCAGTGAGCTGTTGGGGGCCGGGGAGCTGTTTTTT
.,.,TRBJ2-5,TRBV6-1,CASSRDLGETQYF,TGTGCCAGCAGTCGGGACTTAGGGGAGACCCAGTACTTC
.,few,TRBJ1-3,TRBV19,CASLNREIYGNTIYF,TGTGCCAGTCTCAACAGGGAAATTTATGGAAACACCATATATTTT
.,many,TRBJ2-7,TRBV7-2,CASSLSVEQYF,TGTGCCAGCAGCCTTAGTGTTGAGCAGTACTTC
.,many,TRBJ1-6,TRBV11-1,CASREAGRSNSPLHF,TGTGCCAGCAGAGAAGCCGGACGGAGTAATTCACCCCTCCACTTT
.,many,TRBJ1-2,TRBV20-1,CSAPLGRNYGYTF,TGCAGTGCCCCCCTCGGAAGAAACTATGGCTACACCTTC
.,many,TRBJ2-5,TRBV29-1,CSVEWGTLEGETQYF,TGCAGCGTTGAATGGGGGACTCTTGAAGGGGAGACCCAGTACTTC
.,.,TRBJ2-5,TRBV24-1,CGTSDQRTSRETQYF,TGTGGCACCAGTGATCAAAGGACATCGAGGGAGACCCAGTACTTC
.,.,TRBJ2-7,TRBV11-1,CASSFAENYEQYF,TGTGCCAGCAGCTTCGCAGAGAACTACGAGCAGTACTTC
.,many,TRBJ2-7,TRBV28,CASSPPGAYEQYF,TGTGCCAGCAGTCCCCCGGGAGCCTACGAGCAGTACTTC
.,many,TRBJ2-4,TRBV12-3/TRBV12-4,CASSQTVAKNIQYF,TGTGCCAGCAGTCAGACAGTGGCCAAAAACATTCAGTACTTC
TRBD1,many,TRBJ1-1,TRBV5-1,CASSPTGDTEAFF,TGCGCCAGCAGCCCTACAGGGGACACTGAAGCTTTCTTT
.,few,TRBJ2-7,TRBV2,CASNQGFYEQYF,TGTGCCAGTAACCAGGGATTTTACGAGCAGTACTTC
.,few,TRBJ1-2,TRBV10-3,CAISKGQGFVDYGYTF,TGTGCCATCAGCAAGGGACAAGGCTTCGTTGACTATGGCTACACCTTC
.,.,TRBJ2-2,TRBV28,CASTRQDANTGELFF,TGTGCCAGCACCAGGCAGGACGCGAACACCGGGGAGCTGTTTTTT
TRBD1,many,TRBJ1-1,TRBV5-1,CASSSGEGAWTEAFF,TGCGCCAGCAGCTCCGGGGAGGGGGCTTGGACTGAAGCTTTCTTT
.,.,TRBJ2-5,TRBV29-1,CSVVEGARDRTQYF,TGCAGCGTCGTCGAAGGAGCCCGGGATCGGACCCAGTACTTC
.,.,TRBJ1-2,TRBV6-2/TRBV6-3,CASSPDLYGYTF,TGTGCCAGCAGTCCCGACCTCTATGGCTACACCTTC
.,once,TRBJ2-7,TRBV14,CASNQGPDTELEQYF,TGTGCCAGCAATCAGGGTCCGGACACGGAGCTGGAGCAGTACTTC
.,few,TRBJ2-7,TRBV6-2/TRBV6-3,CASSYGGGKREQYF,TGTGCCAGCAGTTACGGGGGCGGGAAACGCGAGCAGTACTTC
.,many,TRBJ2-7,TRBV6-2/TRBV6-3,CASSSTGVDYEQYF,TGTGCCAGCAGTTCAACGGGAGTGGACTACGAGCAGTACTTC
.,.,TRBJ2-5,TRBV24-1,CASSDPRQSRTQYF,TGTGCCAGCAGTGATCCCCGACAGTCACGGACCCAGTACTTC
.,many,TRBJ1-1,TRBV12-3/TRBV12-4,CASTLRSEAFF,TGTGCCAGCACCTTGAGGTCTGAAGCTTTCTTT
TRBD2,many,TRBJ2-2,TRBV15,CATSRGGRRNTGELFF,TGTGCCACCAGCAGAGGCGGGAGACGAAACACCGGGGAGCTGTTTTTT
.,.,TRBJ2-5,TRBV12-3/TRBV12-4,CASSQNGQAGETQYF,TGTGCCAGCAGCCAAAATGGACAGGCGGGGGAGACCCAGTACTTC
.,many,TRBJ1-2,TRBV28,CASSLLGLGGYTF,TGTGCCAGCAGTTTATTAGGACTCGGAGGCTACACCTTC
.,many,TRBJ1-1,TRBV6-5,CASSAAVEAGGSEAFF,TGTGCCAGCAGCGCCGCGGTCGAGGCGGGAGGGTCAGAAGCTTTCTTT
.,.,TRBJ1-2,TRBV28,CASSQTNNYGYTF,TGTGCCAGCAGCCAGACTAATAACTATGGCTACACCTTC
TRBD2,many,TRBJ2-7,TRBV19,CASSPRAGVAHEQYF,TGTGCCAGTAGCCCCAGGGCGGGAGTAGCTCACGAGCAGTACTTC
TRBD2,many,TRBJ2-5,TRBV28,CASSYLAAKPREEQETQYF,TGTGCCAGCAGCTATCTAGCGGCAAAACCGAGAGAGGAGCAAGAGACCCAGTACTTC
.,.,TRBJ2-5,TRBV6-5,CASLRLTQETQYF,TGTGCCAGCCTAAGACTGACGCAAGAGACCCAGTACTTC
TRBD1,many,TRBJ2-4,TRBV24-1,CATSDSRQGYKNIQYF,TGTGCCACCAGTGATTCCAGACAGGGGTATAAAAACATTCAGTACTTC
.,many,TRBJ1-5,TRBV15,CATSRDGGPGQPQHF,TGTGCCACCAGCAGAGATGGGGGGCCCGGTCAGCCCCAGCATTTT
.,.,TRBJ2-2,TRBV11-1,CTSTPESGALKTGELFF,TGTACCAGCACCCCTGAGTCTGGGGCTCTCAAGACCGGGGAGCTGTTTTTT
.,.,TRBJ2-2,TRBV11-1,CASSLVATSNTGELFF,TGTGCCAGCAGCTTAGTGGCCACTTCGAACACCGGGGAGCTGTTTTTT
TRBD2,.,TRBJ2-5,TRBV5-1,CASSPSGAGGRETQYF,TGCGCCAGCAGCCCCTCAGGGGCGGGAGGGCGGGAGACCCAGTACTTC
.,many,TRBJ2-7,TRBV20-1,CSAGSVREQYF,TGCAGCGCTGGGAGCGTCCGCGAGCAGTACTTC
TRBD2,many,TRBJ2-5,TRBV6-5,CASSLTGTTGSETQYF,TGTGCCAGCAGCCTGACCGGGACTACAGGCTCGGAGACCCAGTACTTC
.,many,TRBJ1-6,TRBV7-2,CASSLQGSSPLHF,TGTGCCAGCAGTTTACAGGGATCTTCACCCCTCCACTTT
.,many,TRBJ1-1,TRBV18,CASSPPQGMMAEAFF,TGTGCCAGCTCACCACCCCAGGGAATGATGGCTGAAGCTTTCTTT
TRBD1,many,TRBJ1-2,TRBV6-2/TRBV6-3,CASRVTGDNYGYTF,TGTGCCAGCAGAGTTACAGGGGACAACTATGGCTACACCTTC
TRBD2,many,TRBJ2-5,TRBV25-1,CASSADTSGRGETQYF,TGTGCCAGCAGTGCAGATACTAGCGGGAGGGGGGAGACCCAGTACTTC
.,many,TRBJ2-2,TRBV20-1,CSAREERTSTGELFF,TGCAGTGCTAGAGAAGAGCGGACCTCCACCGGGGAGCTGTTTTTT
TRBD1,.,TRBJ1-1,TRBV7-9,CASSFEQGDTEAFF,TGTGCCAGCAGCTTCGAGCAGGGGGACACTGAAGCTTTCTTT
TRBD2,.,TRBJ2-7,TRBV19,CVSSIVVGGGYEQYF,TGTGTCAGTAGTATAGTCGTCGGCGGGGGCTACGAGCAGTACTTC
TRBD1,.,TRBJ2-7,TRBV2,CASRDRGRQYF,TGTGCCAGCAGGGACAGGGGGAGACAGTACTTC